A selection of T cell receptor beta chains follows, all from one sample in a study of tumor and adjacent non-tumor tissue in lung cancer. TCRdb redid the calling of the multiplex PCR reads with MiXCR, one entry per CDR3 protein. The sample contains some 100,000 distinct CDR3 sequences, 80% of which appear only once. The source material was distant non-tumor lung tissue. The receptors here all came from a man in his 60s with small cell lung cancer. Both conserved end residues are part of each CDR3. The D gene is left open where the match is weak. For some rows the clone size is stated as once, few or many, or as a class when expanded; others skip it.

j_gene,v_gene,d_gene,abundance,CDR3nt,CDR3aa
TRBJ2-1,TRBV10-2,TRBD1,NA,TGCGCCAGCAATGACAGGGGGGGAAGCAATTACGAGCAGTTCTTC,CASNDRGGSNYEQFF
TRBJ1-5,TRBV29-1,TRBD1,NA,TGCAGCACCTCTAGGGACAGGGGGCAGCCCCAGCACTTT,CSTSRDRGQPQHF
TRBJ2-1,TRBV29-1,TRBD1,NA,TGCACCAACGCCGGGACAGACCTAATGTACAATGAGCAGATCTTC,CTNAGTDLMYNEQIF
TRBJ2-1,TRBV5-1,TRBD2,NA,TGCGCCAGCAGCTTGTATGGGACTAGCGGGAGCACCTACAATGAGCAGTTATTC,CASSLYGTSGSTYNEQLF
TRBJ2-1,TRBV7-3,NA,NA,TGTGCCAGCAGCTCTAGAGGGGCTACCTACAATGAGCAGTTCTTC,CASSSRGATYNEQFF
TRBJ1-1,TRBV11-2,TRBD1,few,TGTGCCAGTAGCTTAGTAACAGGGGGGTACACTGAAACTTTCTTT,CASSLVTGGYTETFF
TRBJ1-1,TRBV21-1,NA,once,TGTGCCAGCAGCAAAAAGTACACTGAAGTTTTCTTT,CASSKKYTEVFF
TRBJ2-2,TRBV4-2,NA,NA,TGTGCCAGCAAACTAACGGGAGATGATGGCGGGGAGCTGGCTTTT,CASKLTGDDGGELAF
TRBJ2-1,TRBV5-1,TRBD2,NA,TGCGCCAGCAGAGAACAGACTAGCGGGAGTATGTATGAGCAGTTCTTC,CASREQTSGSMYEQFF
TRBJ2-1,TRBV5-4,NA,many,TGTGCCAGCGGAACCGGGACTCCCCTCGAGAATGAGCAGTTCTTC,CASGTGTPLENEQFF
TRBJ2-2,TRBV4-2,NA,once,TGTGCCAACATCCAAGATCTGAGGGCCAACACCCGGGAGTTGTTTTTT,CANIQDLRANTRELFF
TRBJ2-3,TRBV29-1,NA,NA,TGCAGTTACGGAAAGGCGGGGCTCACAGATGCGCAGTATTTT,CSYGKAGLTDAQYF
TRBJ1-1,TRBV6-2/TRBV6-3,NA,once,TGCGCCAGCAGTTACTCAGCATTCAGGGGCGAGAAGGGGAACACTGAAGCTTTATTT,CASSYSAFRGEKGNTEALF
TRBJ2-3,TRBV30,NA,NA,TGTGCCTGGCCCAGGGGACGGGAAGATACGCAGTATTTT,CAWPRGREDTQYF
TRBJ2-1,TRBV5-1,NA,NA,TGCGCCAGCAGCTTCGAGGGAGGCCCTTTGGAGGGTTCCTACAATGAGCAGTTCTTC,CASSFEGGPLEGSYNEQFF
TRBJ2-2,TRBV6-5,TRBD2,NA,TGTGCCAGCACTCTCGGGGGGGGGAGTGACACAGGGGAGCTGTTTTTT,CASTLGGGSDTGELFF
TRBJ1-5,TRBV12-3/TRBV12-4,NA,NA,TGTGCCAGCACTTTATCGGGCAGGGAACAGCCCCAGCATTTT,CASTLSGREQPQHF
TRBJ2-5,TRBV20-1,NA,few,TGCAATGCTCACGGGAGAGAGACCCAGTACTTC,CNAHGRETQYF
TRBJ2-2,TRBV12-3/TRBV12-4,NA,NA,TGTGCCAGCAGCAACGACATGCTACACACCGGGAAGCTGTTTTTT,CASSNDMLHTGKLFF
TRBJ2-1,TRBV12-3/TRBV12-4,TRBD1,NA,TGTGCCAGCAGTTTCGGGACAGAGCACGATGACCAGTTCTTC,CASSFGTEHDDQFF
TRBJ2-7,TRBV6-5,NA,NA,TGTGCGAGCAGTCGCCATCCGTCCTCGGGGGACAATGACGAGCAGTACTTC,CASSRHPSSGDNDEQYF
TRBJ2-1,TRBV11-2,TRBD2,medium-sized,TGTGCCAGCAGCATGGGACTAGCGGGAGGGTCTGGTGAGCAGTTCTTC,CASSMGLAGGSGEQFF
TRBJ2-5,TRBV5-4,TRBD2,NA,TGTGACAGCAGCTTCCGGGGAGGGGAAGAGACCCAGTACTTC,CDSSFRGGEETQYF
TRBJ2-2,TRBV12-3/TRBV12-4,NA,once,TGTGCCAGCAGTTACCGACAGGACATCGGGGAGCTGCTTTTT,CASSYRQDIGELLF
TRBJ2-7,TRBV5-4,TRBD2,NA,TGTGCCTGCAGCTTGGGAGCTAGCGGGGTATTCTACGAGCAGTACTTC,CACSLGASGVFYEQYF
TRBJ2-2,TRBV4-2,NA,NA,TGTGCCAGCAGCCAAGAGGGGGGTAGTATCGGGGAGCTGTTTTTT,CASSQEGGSIGELFF
TRBJ2-3,TRBV5-1,NA,NA,TGCGCCAGCAGCCGGGACAAGGGAACAGATACGCAGTATTTT,CASSRDKGTDTQYF
TRBJ2-3,TRBV4-1,NA,NA,TGCGCCAGCAACCTCCCAGCCCTCCGGAGTAACACAGATACGCAGTATTTT,CASNLPALRSNTDTQYF
TRBJ2-6,TRBV10-2,NA,NA,TGCGCCAGCAGTGAGTCGGGTACTAACGGTACCCGCTCTGTGGCCAACGTCCTGACTTTC,CASSESGTNGTRSVANVLTF
TRBJ2-3,TRBV11-3,NA,NA,TGTGCCAGCAGCCACCCCCGGAGTACGCAGGATTTT,CASSHPRSTQDF
TRBJ2-5,TRBV30,NA,NA,TGTGCCTGGAGCGTGTTTGTGGCGCAAGAGACCCAGTACTTC,CAWSVFVAQETQYF
TRBJ1-1,TRBV11-2,NA,NA,TGTGCCAGCAGCTCACCAGCAGGAATGAATACTGAAGCTTTCTTT,CASSSPAGMNTEAFF
TRBJ1-1,TRBV29-1,NA,many,TGCAGCGGTTGGCAGAACACTGAAGTTTTCTTT,CSGWQNTEVFF
TRBJ2-4,TRBV4-2,TRBD1,NA,TGTGCCAGCAGCCTCCGTGGGACAGGGGAGCGAGCCAAAAACATTCAGTACTTC,CASSLRGTGERAKNIQYF
TRBJ2-6,TRBV11-2,NA,once,TGTGTCAGCAGCAAGGAATCCGGGGTCAACGTCCTGACTTTC,CVSSKESGVNVLTF
TRBJ2-2,TRBV5-4,NA,NA,TGTGCTAGCAGCCGAGCAGGAGGAAGGACGAACACCGGGGAGCTGTTTTTT,CASSRAGGRTNTGELFF
TRBJ2-3,TRBV6-5,TRBD1,NA,TGTGTCGGCAGTTACTGGGGACAGGCGGGCACAGATACGCAGTATTTT,CVGSYWGQAGTDTQYF
TRBJ2-7,TRBV11-2,NA,NA,TGTGCCAACAGCTTAGGGGTGACCTACGAGCGGTATTTC,CANSLGVTYERYF
TRBJ2-3,TRBV6-5,TRBD2,NA,TGTGTCAGCAGCCGACTAGCGGGAGAATCCATAGATACGCAGTATTTT,CVSSRLAGESIDTQYF
TRBJ2-5,TRBV29-1,NA,NA,TGCAGCGTTTCGGAGGGGAGGGAGACCCAGTACTTC,CSVSEGRETQYF